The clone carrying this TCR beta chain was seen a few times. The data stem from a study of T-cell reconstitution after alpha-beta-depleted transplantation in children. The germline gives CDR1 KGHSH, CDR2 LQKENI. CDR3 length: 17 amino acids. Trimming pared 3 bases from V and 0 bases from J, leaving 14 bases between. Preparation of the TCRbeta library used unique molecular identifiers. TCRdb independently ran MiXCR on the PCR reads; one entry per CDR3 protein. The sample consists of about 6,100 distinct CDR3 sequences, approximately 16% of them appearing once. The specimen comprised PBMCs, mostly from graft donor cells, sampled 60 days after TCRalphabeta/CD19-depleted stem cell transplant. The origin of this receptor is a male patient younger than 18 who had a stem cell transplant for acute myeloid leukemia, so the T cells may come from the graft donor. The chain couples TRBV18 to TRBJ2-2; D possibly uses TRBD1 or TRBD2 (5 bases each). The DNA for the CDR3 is TGTGCCAGCTCACCGCAAGCCGGGACGACGAACACCGGGGAGCTGTTTTTT. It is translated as CASSPQAGTTNTGELFF.